The clone carrying this TCR beta chain was seen a few times. Its antigen is undetermined. The sample belongs to a study of T-cell memory formation after mild COVID-19. Overall study findings and caveats: Mostly located in CM and EM were contracting CD4+ clones, with contracting CD8+ clones located in EMRA. Some SARS-CoV-2-responding clones were already detected in memory before infection.

TCRalpha and TCRbeta libraries used 5'RACE with constant-segment primers and UMIs. TCRdb passed the 5' RACE reads through MiXCR, listing each CDR3 protein once. The sample lists 280,000 or so distinct CDR3 sequences; over 7% were seen once. The V end lost 3 bases, the J end lost 7 bases, and 18 bases lay between the germline ends. The CDR3 is 16 residues long. Per the germline V gene, CDR1 is MDHEN and CDR2 is SYDVKM. The V gene is TRBV28, the J gene TRBJ1-4, with a possible D match to TRBD1 (5 bases). The sequenced material came from PBMCs or a T cell subset sorted from them (not recorded which). The receptor was derived from a young man who had mild COVID-19 (a few samples of this study predate the infection). Cell type and time point are not known. In DNA, the CDR3 is TGTGCCAGCAGTTTTACCGGGGCCAGCTGGGGTGAAAAACTGTTTTTT. The encoded protein is CASSFTGASWGEKLFF.